The 29 T cell receptor beta chains listed next were all sequenced from one sample in a study of vaccination and CD4 T cells after COVID-19 (dated by TCRdb to 2021 to 2024). To prepare the library, PCR was applied. TCRdb names Illumina iSeq 100 as the instrument used. TCR sequencing of DNA from cultured CD4+ T cells used the Oncomine TCR Beta short-read assay at the Johns Hopkins FTIC core. TCRdb reprocessing: public reads trimmed at Q25 with fastp, clones called with MiXCR, in-frame beta chains kept. Rows are combined by CDR3 protein, so each entry shows the most common genes and DNA. This sample holds 13,000 to 15,000 distinct CDR3 sequences; more than 35% were observed only once. In total, the top ten clones hold about 14% of the sample. The sample's treatment or condition label is to be understood as: approximately nine-day PBMC culture with coronavirus spike peptide pools or control peptides (ViraFEST assay).

These receptors' antigens are unknown. Sample: CD4+ T cells from blood, cultured in vitro. All receptors come from a human donor who had recovered from COVID-19.

This clonotype was seen a few times. V usage is TRBV20-1 and J usage is TRBJ1-4; unclear D gene. The germline V gene has CDR1 DFQATT and CDR2 SNEGSKA (reference sequence). V was trimmed by 3 bases and J by 3 bases, leaving 5 bases between them. The CDR3 runs to 12 residues. The CDR3 nucleotides are TGCAGTGCTAGGGGATCTAATGAAAAACTGTTTTTT. This encodes CSARGSNEKLFF.

V gene TRBV30 combines with J gene TRBJ2-7; 7 nucleotides line up with TRBD1. The CDR3 is 13 residues long. CDR1 GTSNPN and CDR2 SVGIG come from the germline V gene (reference sequence). Trimming at V came to 2 bases and at J to 4 bases, leaving 5 bases not matched to a gene. The CDR3 reads CAWSPTGSYEQYF. CDR3 coding DNA: TGTGCCTGGAGTCCGACAGGGTCTTACGAGCAGTACTTC.

The chain joins TRBV12-3 or TRBV12-4 to TRBJ1-2; D may be TRBD1 (6 bases). The CDR3 spans 17 residues. Trimming left V 6 bases short and J 6 bases short, with 26 bases between. The CDR3: CASRIRRGRSGGDGYTF. As DNA, the CDR3 is TGTGCCAGCAGGATACGGAGAGGGAGGTCGGGGGGCGATGGCTACACCTTC.

The rearrangement links TRBV7-9 to TRBJ2-5; D may correspond to TRBD1 or TRBD2 (5 bases each). Trimming took 2 bases from V and 3 from J, leaving 10 bases between them. The CDR3 extends over 14 amino acids. Germline V gives CDR1 SEHNR, CDR2 FQNEAQ (reference sequence). CDR3 nucleotide sequence: TGTGCCAGCAGCTTAAGAGGGGCAGAAGAGACCCAGTACTTC. It translates to CASSLRGAEETQYF.

V gene TRBV11-3 combines with J gene TRBJ2-7, with no clear D. Trimming removed 5 bases from V and 3 bases from J, with 8 bases in between. From germline, CDR1 is SGHNT and CDR2 YENEEA. This CDR3 region has 12 residues. This CDR3 is CASSRDDYEQYF. CDR3 sequence (DNA): TGTGCCAGCAGCCGCGACGACTACGAGCAGTACTTC.

The chain couples TRBV9 to TRBJ1-1; D perhaps matches TRBD1 (6 bases). This CDR3 has 15 residues. V shed 2 bases and J shed 0 bases, with 11 bases lying between them. The germline V gene has CDR1 SGDLS and CDR2 YYNGEE. In DNA form, the CDR3 reads TGTGCCAGCAGCGTTTCTGGGGGCATGAACACTGAAGCTTTCTTT. The encoded protein is CASSVSGGMNTEAFF.

There are a few counts of this clonotype. The chain links TRBV27 to TRBJ2-2; a weak D match, TRBD2 (7 bases). V was clipped by 3 bases and J by 1 base, with 27 bases between them. Germline V gene sequence: CDR1 MNHEY, CDR2 SMNVEV (reference sequence). The CDR3 has 21 amino acids. The CDR3 DNA follows: TGTGCCAGCAGTTTGTCGGCCTCAGGGAGGGGACAATCTCGGAACACCGGGGAGCTGTTTTTT. Amino acid sequence: CASSLSASGRGQSRNTGELFF.

In this sample, this clonotype turned up a few times. This chain joins TRBV12-3 or TRBV12-4 and TRBJ2-1; 9 bases match TRBD2. V lost 2 bases and J lost 5; bases outside the gene matches: 4. The CDR3 runs to 15 residues. CDR3 residues: CASSLSGGGDNEQFF. The CDR3, as DNA: TGTGCCAGCAGTTTATCAGGCGGGGGGGACAATGAGCAGTTCTTC.

The chain carries TRBV30 and TRBJ2-3; 9 bases fit TRBD2. Unmatched junction bases numbered 3, after V lost 4 bases and J lost 1 base. Germline assignment: CDR1 GTSNPN and CDR2 SVGIG (reference sequence). This CDR3 is 14 amino acids long. As DNA, the CDR3 is TGTGCCTGGACTCAGCGGGGGGGCACAGATACGCAGTATTTT. This translates into CAWTQRGGTDTQYF.

The chain recombines TRBV7-9 with TRBJ1-2; D ambiguous. The germline V gene has CDR1 SEHNR and CDR2 FQNEAQ (reference sequence). V was cut by 1 base and J by 0 bases, with 9 bases left in between. This CDR3 is 15 amino acids long. CDR3 in DNA: TGTGCCAGCAGCTTAGTCGTGGTTACTAACTATGGCTACACCTTC. Protein sequence: CASSLVVVTNYGYTF.

The genes are TRBV5-5 and TRBJ2-3; 8 bases are a match to TRBD1. Germline V gives CDR1 SGHKS, CDR2 YYEKEE (reference sequence). The CDR3 has 14 residues. The V segment lost 3 bases and the J segment 5 bases; nucleotides outside the gene matches: 5. The chain's CDR3 is CASSYDRGQDTQYF. For the CDR3, the DNA is TGTGCCAGCAGCTACGACAGGGGTCAAGATACGCAGTATTTT.

This clonotype turned up a few times. This rearrangement joins TRBV6-1 to TRBJ1-3; 7 nucleotides line up with TRBD1. The germline CDR1 and CDR2 sequences are MNHNS and SASEGT. The CDR3 contains 13 residues. V dropped 11 bases and J dropped 7; count of bases not matched to a gene: 11. The CDR3: CAGALDRRNTIYF. The CDR3 nucleotides are TGTGCCGGAGCCTTGGACAGGCGGAACACCATATATTTT.

This clonotype was recorded once. V is TRBV5-4 and J is TRBJ2-7, with TRBD2 matching over 13 bases. The CDR3 loop spans 15 amino acids. V lost 4 bases and J lost 6; bases outside the gene matches: 7. CDR1 SGHNT and CDR2 YYREEE come from the germline V gene (reference sequence). CDR3 sequence reads: CASSPSRLAGGEQYF. CDR3 sequence (DNA): TGTGCCAGCAGCCCGTCACGACTAGCGGGGGGCGAGCAGTACTTC.

Only a few counts were recorded for this clonotype. The rearrangement joins TRBV7-2 to TRBJ1-2; TRBD1 is a possible D gene (6 bases). Germline CDR1 and CDR2: SGHTA and FQGNSA. CDR3 size: 13 residues. V lost 4 bases to trimming and J lost 5 bases, with 11 bases between them. The CDR3 DNA reads as TGTGCCAGCAGCTCGACAGGCCCTTATGGCTACACCTTC. Amino acid sequence: CASSSTGPYGYTF.

This clonotype was seen a handful of times. The gene calls are TRBV19 and TRBJ2-4; D ambiguous. V lost 0 bases to trimming and J lost 1 base, with 16 bases between them. Germline assignment: CDR1 LNHDA and CDR2 SQIVND (reference sequence). The CDR3 runs 18 residues. This chain's CDR3 is CASSIDRRALGAKNIQYF. The DNA of the CDR3 is TGTGCCAGTAGTATAGATCGAAGGGCCTTGGGGGCCAAAAACATTCAGTACTTC.

This chain links TRBV6-1 with TRBJ1-2; no reliable D call. V lost 5 bases and J 4 bases, leaving 11 bases between the germline ends. This CDR3 has 13 amino acids. Germline V gene sequence: CDR1 MNHNS, CDR2 SASEGT. The CDR3 region is CASSLRITYGYTF. The CDR3 nucleotides are TGTGCCAGCAGTCTCAGGATCACCTATGGCTACACCTTC.

The chain employs TRBV4-3 and TRBJ2-7; maybe TRBD1 (6 bases). Trimming took 0 bases from V and 4 from J, leaving 16 bases between them. The CDR3 spans 16 residues. Looked up from germline, CDR1 is LGHNA and CDR2 is YSLEER. CDR3 amino acids: CASSQEWTAPGYEQYF. Written as DNA, the CDR3 is TGCGCCAGCAGCCAAGAATGGACAGCCCCAGGTTACGAGCAGTACTTC.

The chain joins TRBV7-9 to TRBJ2-7; 10 bases agree with TRBD1. Germline loops: CDR1 SEHNR, CDR2 FQNEAQ (reference sequence). The CDR3 totals 14 residues. Trimming took 4 bases from V and 5 from J; bases not matched to a gene: 5. The CDR3 coding sequence is TGTGCCAGCAGCTCTAGACAGGGGGCTAACGAGCAGTACTTC. Its protein product is CASSSRQGANEQYF.

This clonotype was observed a single time. V gene TRBV7-9 combines with J gene TRBJ1-6; tentatively, D is TRBD1 (6 bases). Trimming took 1 base from V and 9 from J, leaving 10 bases between them. Germline values: CDR1 SEHNR, CDR2 FQNEAQ (reference sequence). The CDR3 is 14 residues long. CDR3 nucleotides: TGTGCCAGCAGCTTAGAACAGGGTTCTTCACCCCTCCACTTT. This translates into CASSLEQGSSPLHF.

This clonotype appeared a few times. This chain joins TRBV29-1 and TRBJ2-3; D is undetermined. The germline V and J ends were trimmed by 2 bases and 6 bases, with 12 bases remaining between them. Germline V gives CDR1 SQVTM, CDR2 ANQGSEA. This CDR3 is built from 13 residues. CDR3 loop: CSVELGSSDTQYF. CDR3 nucleotide sequence: TGCAGCGTTGAACTGGGAAGTTCGGATACGCAGTATTTT.

V gene TRBV6-1 combines with J gene TRBJ2-1, with D tentatively TRBD1 (5 bases). The germline V and J ends were trimmed by 0 bases and 4 bases, with 10 bases remaining between them. From germline, CDR1 is MNHNS and CDR2 SASEGT. CDR3 length equals 15 residues. The CDR3 loop reads CASSEAVTAYNEQFF. CDR3 nucleotide sequence: TGTGCCAGCAGTGAAGCGGTGACAGCTTACAATGAGCAGTTCTTC.

Only a few counts were recorded for this clonotype. V is TRBV4-1 and J is TRBJ1-2; D is unresolved. This CDR3 spans 17 amino acids. The germline V gene encodes CDR1 MGHRA and CDR2 YSYEKL. V was clipped by 0 bases and J by 5 bases, with 19 bases between them. The CDR3 reads CASSQDPGRALVYGYTF. The DNA for the CDR3 is TGCGCCAGCAGCCAAGATCCAGGCCGGGCCCTGGTATATGGCTACACCTTC.

This clonotype showed up just a few times. The V gene is TRBV29-1, the J gene TRBJ2-7; D may be TRBD1 or TRBD2 (5 bases each). CDR1 and CDR2 (germline): SQVTM, ANQGSEA. V was clipped by 7 bases and J by 3 bases, with 16 bases between them. This CDR3 comprises 13 residues. CDR3 region: CSARDLKDYEQYF. The CDR3 nucleotides read TGCAGCGCTAGGGACCTCAAGGACTACGAGCAGTACTTC.

The rearrangement joins TRBV10-1 to TRBJ2-1, with D possibly being TRBD2 (6 bases). V lost 3 bases, J lost 8 bases, and 8 bases lay in between. Germline-derived CDR1 and CDR2 are WNHNN and SYGVQD (reference sequence). The CDR3 contains 12 residues. The DNA for the CDR3 is TGCGCCAGCAGTGAAGGCGGGGATGAGCAGTTCTTC. Protein: CASSEGGDEQFF.

The genes are TRBV30 and TRBJ2-1; D may be TRBD1 or TRBD2 (5 bases each). Germline CDR1 and CDR2: GTSNPN and SVGIG (reference sequence). This CDR3 has 14 residues. The V and J ends lost 4 bases and 2 bases respectively, with 12 bases between them. The CDR3: CAWNRDGAYNEQFF. As DNA, the CDR3 is TGTGCCTGGAACCGGGACGGAGCCTACAATGAGCAGTTCTTC.

In DNA form, the CDR3 reads TGTGCCAGCCTTATGGGACAGGGTAACACCGGGGAGCTGTTTTTT. Its translation is CASLMGQGNTGELFF. The rearrangement joins TRBV12-3 or TRBV12-4 to TRBJ2-2, with 9 bases aligning to TRBD1. The V and J ends lost 8 bases and 2 bases, in that order; junction bases with no gene match: 6. The CDR3 totals 15 residues.

This chain connects TRBV27 to TRBJ2-7; either TRBD1 or TRBD2 may fit D (5 bases each). Trimming cost V 2 bases and J 5 bases, with 13 bases left between them. Germline loops: CDR1 MNHEY, CDR2 SMNVEV (reference sequence). The CDR3 is 14 residues long. As DNA, the CDR3 is TGTGCCAGCAGTTTAGGCAGGGTCGGGGACGAGCAGTACTTC. It yields the protein CASSLGRVGDEQYF.

V is TRBV6-5 and J is TRBJ1-2; D is undetermined. V shed 4 bases and J shed 8 bases, with 14 bases lying between them. The CDR3 totals 13 residues. Germline V CDR1 and CDR2: MNHEY, SVGAGI. The CDR3: CASSFGLDGGYTF. CDR3 DNA: TGTGCCAGCAGTTTTGGTCTTGACGGCGGCTACACCTTC.

The V and J genes are TRBV4-1 and TRBJ2-7; D possibly matches TRBD1 or TRBD2 (5 bases each). Germline CDR1 reads MGHRA; CDR2 reads YSYEKL. This CDR3 is 16 amino acids long. V was shortened by 5 bases and J by 2 bases, with 19 bases between the two germline ends. This CDR3 reads CASSDWVRGDPYEQYF. In DNA, the CDR3 is TGCGCCAGCAGCGATTGGGTGAGAGGGGACCCCTACGAGCAGTACTTC.